This entry features one T cell receptor (beta chain) sequence. V lost 2 bases and J 3 bases, leaving 11 bases between the germline ends. Germline assignment: CDR1 MNHEY and CDR2 SMNVEV (reference sequence). This CDR3 region has 15 residues. This sample stems from a study of blood T cell repertoires in COVID-19. Only in-frame clones appear in the TCRdb table, and some are missing; sequencing was by immunoSEQ multiplex PCR. The sample yields fewer than 300,000 clones, around 82% seen once. The origin of this receptor is a woman aged 18-30 years with acute or convalescent COVID-19. V and J are TRBV27 and TRBJ1-5; weak D call: TRBD1 (6 bases). Input material: peripheral blood. The CDR3, as DNA: TGTGCCAGCAGTTTAATACAGGGAATCAATCAGCCCCAGCATTTT. This codes for CASSLIQGINQPQHF.